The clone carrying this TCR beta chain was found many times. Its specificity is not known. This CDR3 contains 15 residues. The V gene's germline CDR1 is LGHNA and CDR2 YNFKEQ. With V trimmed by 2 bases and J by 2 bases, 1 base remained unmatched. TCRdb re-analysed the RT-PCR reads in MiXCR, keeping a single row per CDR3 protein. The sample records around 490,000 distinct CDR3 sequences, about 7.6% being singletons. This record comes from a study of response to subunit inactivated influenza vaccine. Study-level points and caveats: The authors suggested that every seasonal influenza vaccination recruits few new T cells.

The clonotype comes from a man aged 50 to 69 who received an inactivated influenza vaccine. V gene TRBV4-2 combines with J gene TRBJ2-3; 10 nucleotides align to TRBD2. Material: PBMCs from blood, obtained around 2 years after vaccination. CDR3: CASSQLAGDTDTQYF. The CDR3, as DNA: TGTGCCAGCAGCCAACTAGCGGGAGACACAGATACGCAGTATTTT.